This TCR beta chain was identified in a study of shared clonotypes between healthy human individuals. Data came from immunoSEQ multiplex PCR; TCRdb stores just in-frame clones and leaves some out. The data hold roughly 1 million clones, with around four fifths observed a single time. J was trimmed by 4 bases and V by 5 bases; bases with no gene match: 3. The germline V gene has CDR1 MGHDK and CDR2 SYGVNS. The CDR3 totals 13 residues. Material: memory CD4+ T cells sorted from blood. Described subset: CD45RA-negative fraction. The V and J genes are TRBV25-1 and TRBJ1-1; 8 nucleotides align to TRBD1. The TCR sequence derives from a man in his late teens or twenties in good health. The CDR3 DNA reads as TGTGCCAGCAGTTTGACAGGGGCCACTGAAGCTTTCTTT. Encoded protein: CASSLTGATEAFF.